This T cell receptor (beta chain) was documented in a study of HIV-infected children after antiretroviral therapy interruption (dated by TCRdb to between 2019 and 2020). In terms of the full investigation: Eight children, all with CD4+ count above 500 and viral load below 50 copies/ml, were included, of whom four were on planned treatment interruption and four were on continuous treatment. In the continuous-treatment arm, samples from corresponding weeks 0, 48 and 150 were analyzed. In the interruption arm, samples were obtained at week 0, week 12, end of interruption (week 24 or 48), and about 3 years after study end. Recorded exposure to EBV and CMV was present in most of the participating children. The interruption group had a median age of approximately 9.8 years, compared with around 8 years in the continuous treatment group. Alongside measurements of thymic output, TCR repertoires of children on planned treatment interruption were compared with TCR repertoires of children on continuous antiretroviral treatment.

The library was obtained by 3' RACE. TCR libraries were generated from RNA by a 3' RACE protocol incorporating unique molecular identifiers so that PCR amplification bias could be corrected. As many as 12 amplicon libraries were pooled and then sequenced on an Illumina MiSeq using v2 2x250 paired-end chemistry. Processing in the source paper ran as follows. Reads were processed with Decombinator to assign V and J genes and CDR3, with barcode-based error and PCR bias correction. Before the Gini coefficient was calculated with the R ineq package, repertoires were subsampled to the same depth. Three approaches were used to assess CDR3 similarity: GLIPH, Hamming distance and a shared triplet metric. Using fastp trimming at Q25 and MiXCR clonotype assembly, TCRdb reanalyzed the public sequencing data and kept in-frame beta chains. A single entry per CDR3 protein holds the most common genes and DNA from its merged rows. What appears here as the V and J calls and clone size reflects TCRdb's work, not the paper's. For this sample there are about 14,000 distinct CDR3 sequences; about 3.4% appear just once. Of the sample, 30% to 40% falls within the top ten clones.

What the study reported, not specific to this receptor: The low number of patients is regarded as a limitation, and the data should be interpreted with caution. In a few patients, shared-triplet CDR3 clusters rose after interruption; the overall rise was significant only when one outlier patient was excluded. In naive CD4+ repertoires of PTI patients, reduced CDR3 sharing between time points was observed after interruption began, whereas many sequences were found to be shared between end of interruption and 3 years later.

CDR1 MDHEN and CDR2 SYDVKM are derived from the germline V gene. V sheds 6 bases and J sheds 0 bases, leaving 11 bases between their ends. Including the terminal cysteine and phenylalanine, the CDR3 comprises 15 residues. The CDR3 DNA has 45 bases and is translated from base 1. This clonotype came up many times. Its antigen is still unknown. The input lacks base qualities; no much larger clone sits a single base away. This specimen's treatment or condition label, per the study, means: PENTA 11 planned treatment interruption arm or continuous ART arm. The participants were children from the United Kingdom between 2 and 15 years old who had been on ART with at least three drugs for 24 weeks or longer. Cryopreserved PBMCs containing at least 5 million viable cells were required, and a handful of candidate patients were excluded because of low viable PBMC yield. Memory CD8+ CD45RO+ CD45RA- T cells were FACS-sorted from thawed PBMCs on a FACSAria III cell sorter. The sorted cells were fixed, and RNA was then extracted with the RNeasy FFPE kit and afterward with the RNeasy Micro kit.

The V and J segments used are TRBV28 and TRBJ2-2, and perhaps TRBD1 as D gene, on 5 matching bases. The TCR originated in a pool of human donors with HIV. This material consisted of CD45RO+ CD8+ T cells from PBMCs, pooled from several time points, taken from a donor given antiretroviral therapy, either interrupted or continuous. The cell subset or site label, read with the paper, signifies: memory CD8+ CD45RO+ CD45RA- T cells. The encoded CDR3 is CASSAGHTNTGELFF. The nucleotide sequence is TGTGCCAGCAGCGCAGGACATACGAACACCGGGGAGCTGTTTTTT.